The 21 T cell receptor beta chains given below trace back to one sample, sequenced in a study of blood T cells in healthy people across ages. Alongside a J-beta primer mix, a sample-barcoded 5' primer served in a second PCR lasting about 7 to 12 cycles. Via MiXCR, TCRdb re-called the 5' RACE reads, giving one row per CDR3 protein. The repertoire holds approximately 800,000 distinct CDR3 sequences, 58% seen once, with roughly 22% in the top ten. The sequenced sample consisted of blood. The receptor source for this set is a man aged 25-45 years in good health.

This sequence joins TRBV6-5 and TRBJ2-7, with 8 bases that match TRBD1. The end of the DNA is better explained by TRBJ2-5, so the J call may be wrong. This CDR3 comprises 13 residues. CDR1 is MNHEY and CDR2 is SVGAGI in the germline V gene. CDR3 in amino acids: CASSSGTGQTQYF. The CDR3 DNA reads TGTGCCAGCAGTTCCGGGACAGGACAGACCCAGTACTTC.

The chain employs TRBV6-2 or TRBV6-3 and TRBJ1-2; D ambiguous. Trimming pared 7 bases from V and 4 bases from J, leaving 13 bases between. The CDR3 sequence is 13 residues long. From germline, CDR1 is MNHEY and CDR2 SVGEGT. The CDR3 DNA reads TGTGCCAGCACTAACACGGAGCTCTATGGCTACACCTTC. The encoded protein is CASTNTELYGYTF.

The chain has TRBV5-6 and TRBJ1-2; no clear D. The V end was cut by 0 bases, the J end by 4 bases, with 13 bases between. This CDR3 region has 15 residues. CDR1 and CDR2 from the germline V gene are SGHDT and YYEEEE. The chain's CDR3 is CASSLGSTVRYGYTF. As DNA, the CDR3 is TGTGCCAGCAGCTTGGGGTCCACAGTCCGCTATGGCTACACCTTC. Supplemented by reference TRBV5-6 and TRBJ1-2, the full variable domain reads DAGVTQSPTHLIKTRGQQVTLRCSPKSGHDTVSWYQQALGQGPQFIFQYYEEEERQRGNFPDRFSGHQFPNYSSELNVNALLLGDSALYLCASSLGSTVRYGYTFGSGTRLTVV.

This clonotype was observed a few times. The gene calls are TRBV7-9 and TRBJ2-7; TRBD2 matches 12 bases. V shed 0 bases and J 1 base; nucleotides not matched to a gene: 4. The CDR3 spans 17 residues. CDR1 and CDR2 from the germline V gene are SEHNR and FQNEAQ (reference sequence). The CDR3 loop reads CASSLAVGTSGSYEQYF. The CDR3 DNA follows: TGTGCCAGCAGCTTAGCGGTGGGGACTAGCGGGTCCTACGAGCAGTACTTC.

In this sample, this clonotype turned up many times. This CDR3 is CASSPSGQSYYEQYF. The DNA of the CDR3 is TGTGCCAGCAGTCCGAGTGGACAGTCTTACTACGAGCAGTACTTC. The V gene is TRBV27, the J gene TRBJ2-7; TRBD1 is a possible D gene (6 bases). CDR3 length: 15 residues. Germline-derived CDR1 and CDR2 are MNHEY and SMNVEV (reference sequence). The V gene lost 5 bases and the J gene lost 3 bases, with 17 bases spanning the gap.

A few counts support this clonotype. The chain combines TRBV7-9 with TRBJ1-1; D not resolved. Trimming removed 4 bases from V and 4 bases from J, with 10 bases in between. The CDR3 is 13 residues long. The germline V gene has CDR1 SEHNR and CDR2 FQNEAQ (reference sequence). The CDR3 nucleotides read TGTGCCAGCAGCTCACAATTAGGCACTGAAGCTTTCTTT. Encoded protein: CASSSQLGTEAFF. Based on the CDR3 plus reference TRBV7-9 and TRBJ1-1, the full variable domain is DTGVSQNPRHKITKRGQNVTFRCDPISEHNRLYWYRQTLGQGPEFLTYFQNEAQLEKSRLLSDRFSAERPKGSFSTLEIQRTEQGDSAMYLCASSSQLGTEAFFGQGTRLTVV.

The chain uses TRBV6-5 and TRBJ2-4; D remains ambiguous. V dropped 4 bases and J dropped 13 bases, with 26 bases sitting between them. The CDR3 sequence is 16 residues long. CDR1 and CDR2 (germline): MNHEY, SVGAGI. CDR3 residues: CASSSPRVGIYNEQYF. The CDR3, as DNA: TGTGCCAGCAGTTCCCCTAGGGTTGGAATCTACAATGAGCAGTACTTC.

Many counts were recorded for this clonotype. The chain links TRBV7-2 to TRBJ1-1; possible D gene TRBD1, 6 bases. The CDR3 totals 13 residues. Germline V CDR1 and CDR2: SGHTA, FQGNSA. V was trimmed by 4 bases and J by 2 bases, leaving 8 bases between them. The CDR3 reads CASSYRVNTEAFF. In nucleotides, the CDR3 is TGTGCCAGCAGCTACAGGGTTAACACTGAAGCTTTCTTT.

J is TRBJ2-1 and V is TRBV7-8, with D possibly matching TRBD2 (5 bases). The CDR3 contains 16 residues. V was pared by 3 bases and J by 6 bases, with 18 bases between. The germline V gene has CDR1 SGHVS and CDR2 FQNEAQ. CDR3 in amino acids: CASSFRWGSEINEQFF. The CDR3 DNA follows: TGTGCCAGCAGCTTCCGTTGGGGTAGCGAGATCAATGAGCAGTTCTTC.

As to this clonotype: Sequence at one end of the junction differs from germline and may be a read error. This chain links TRBV18 with TRBJ2-4; D possibly corresponds to TRBD1 (5 bases). Germline V gives CDR1 KGHSH, CDR2 LQKENI. CDR3 length equals 15 residues. The CDR3 bases are TGTGCCAGCTCAGAGGCAGTTGGGGCCAAAAGCATTCAGTACTTC. Encoded protein: CASSEAVGAKSIQYF.

The chain joins TRBV30 to TRBJ2-1; D is perhaps TRBD1 or TRBD2 (5 bases each). Trimming removed 3 bases at V and 10 bases at J, with 25 bases between. Germline values: CDR1 GTSNPN, CDR2 SVGIG (reference sequence). This CDR3 contains 16 residues. The DNA of the CDR3 is TGTGCCTGGAGACTTGTGGGGGTGAATTTCCGTAAAGAGCAGTTCTTC. Its protein product is CAWRLVGVNFRKEQFF. The variable domain in full, with the rest retrieved from reference TRBV30 and TRBJ2-1, is SQTIHQWPATLVQPVGSPLSLECTVEGTSNPNLYWYRQAAGRGLQLLFYSVGIGQISSEVPQNLSASRPQDRQFILSSKKLLLSDSGFYLCAWRLVGVNFRKEQFFGPGTRLTVL.

This sequence joins TRBV5-1 and TRBJ2-1; possible D gene TRBD1, 6 bases. The V gene lost 0 bases and the J gene lost 4 bases, with 11 bases spanning the gap. CDR1 SGHRS and CDR2 YFSETQ come from the germline V gene. The CDR3 consists of 15 residues. The CDR3 here is CASSLAQGPYNEQFF. CDR3 DNA sequence: TGCGCCAGCAGCTTGGCCCAGGGGCCATACAATGAGCAGTTCTTC.

The J gene is TRBJ2-5, the V gene TRBV7-2, with TRBD2 identical over 8 bases. Looked up from germline, CDR1 is SGHTA and CDR2 is FQGNSA. The CDR3 is 17 amino acids. The V and J ends lost 5 bases and 5 bases, in that order; junction bases with no gene match: 16. This chain's CDR3 is CASSLNSLAGLGETQYF. DNA for the CDR3: TGTGCCAGCAGCCTCAACTCATTAGCGGGATTGGGTGAGACCCAGTACTTC.

The V and J genes are TRBV29-1 and TRBJ1-1, with D unresolved. Germline V gene data show CDR1 as SQVTM and CDR2 as ANQGSEA. CDR3 size: 10 residues. V was clipped by 4 bases and J by 1 base, with 1 base between them. CDR3 region: CSVGNTEAFF. DNA for the CDR3: TGCAGCGTTGGGAACACTGAAGCTTTCTTT.

A word on this clonotype: Compared with germline, one end of the junction differs, possibly owing to a read error. V is TRBV27 and J is TRBJ1-5, with no clear D. The germline V gene has CDR1 MNHEY and CDR2 SMNVEV (reference sequence). The CDR3 runs to 15 residues. The CDR3, as DNA: TGTGCCAGCAGTTTATTACCGGGAACCAATCAGTCCCAGCATTTT. Its protein product is CASSLLPGTNQSQHF.

In nucleotides, the CDR3 is TGTGCCAGCAGTCAGACAGGCCGCTATGGCTACACCTTC. Translation gives CASSQTGRYGYTF. The V call is TRBV28, the J call TRBJ1-2, with D possibly matching TRBD1 (6 bases). Germline CDR1 MDHEN, CDR2 SYDVKM. The CDR3 runs 13 residues. Trimming cost V 5 bases and J 4 bases, with 11 bases left between them.

In its sample, this clonotype was seen a few times. The chain links TRBV4-3 to TRBJ1-6, with D uncertain. Trimming stripped 0 bases from V and 8 bases from J, with 17 bases between. This CDR3 has 17 residues. Germline CDR1 LGHNA, CDR2 YSLEER. This CDR3 reads CASSQDPTSWEHSPLHF. CDR3 in DNA: TGCGCCAGCAGCCAAGATCCAACCAGCTGGGAGCATTCACCCCTCCACTTT.

This chain links TRBV7-2 with TRBJ1-2; 7 bases are a match to TRBD1. With V trimmed by 5 bases and J by 1 base, 7 bases remained unmatched. The CDR3 is 15 amino acids. CDR1 SGHTA and CDR2 FQGNSA come from the germline V gene. CDR3 region: CASSPSRGINYGYTF. CDR3 coding DNA: TGTGCCAGCAGCCCCTCCAGGGGGATTAACTATGGCTACACCTTC.

This clonotype was seen repeatedly, ten times or more. CDR3 sequence: CASRPPDNLLGYTF. CDR3 DNA: TGTGCCAGCAGGCCACCGGACAATCTTCTTGGCTACACCTTC. The chain links TRBV12-3 or TRBV12-4 to TRBJ1-2, with D maybe TRBD1 (5 bases). V gave up 6 bases and J gave up 7 bases, with 18 bases separating them. This CDR3 comprises 14 residues.

The chain is built from TRBV6-5 and TRBJ1-1, with D unresolved. CDR1 is MNHEY and CDR2 is SVGAGI in the germline V gene. This CDR3 contains 13 residues. V lost 0 bases to trimming and J lost 6 bases, with 8 bases between them. The CDR3 spells CASSYSGRSEAFF. The DNA for the CDR3 is TGTGCCAGCAGTTACTCCGGGCGCTCTGAAGCTTTCTTT.

V and J are TRBV4-2 and TRBJ2-7; TRBD1 agrees at 7 bases. Trimming took 0 bases from V and 6 from J; bases not matched to a gene: 17. Germline CDR1 reads LGHNA; CDR2 reads YNFKEQ. This CDR3 comprises 18 residues. The CDR3 loop is CASSQDLGRGPWLSEQYF. In DNA form, the CDR3 reads TGTGCCAGCAGCCAAGATCTGGGAAGGGGGCCTTGGTTGAGCGAGCAGTACTTC.